A selection of T cell receptor beta chains follows, all from one sample in a study of monozygotic twins with inflammatory bowel disease. From its re-call of the 5' RACE reads, TCRdb lists each CDR3 protein once, without DNA. The listing records about 210,000 distinct CDR3 sequences. Sequencing was done on a sample of blood. Every receptor here comes from a human donor with ulcerative colitis or Crohn's disease, or a healthy co-twin of an affected twin (not recorded which). Each CDR3 is given with its conserved first and last residue.

V gene,J gene,CDR3 protein
TRBV19,TRBJ2-1,CASSIPLDNEQFF
TRBV2,TRBJ1-2,CASRSGTGVLGYTF
TRBV5-1,TRBJ2-1,CASSRGGMGVENEQFF
TRBV5-6,TRBJ2-7,CASSPPEGQPREQYF
TRBV15,TRBJ2-1,CATSSLGENEQFF
TRBV5-1,TRBJ2-7,CASRGTFSYEQYF
TRBV29-1,TRBJ2-1,CSVLRQANNEQFF
TRBV27,TRBJ1-4,CASRRTPNEKLFF
TRBV18,TRBJ2-3,CASSPGQISDTQYF
TRBV10-3,TRBJ1-5,CAISGQGDQPQHF
TRBV29-1,TRBJ2-2,CSAQDPTLGTGELFF
TRBV5-1,TRBJ2-5,CASSLAVTEETQYF
TRBV20-1,TRBJ2-6,CSARSLLQGTSGANVLTF
TRBV2,TRBJ2-1,CASRSGQGATSSYNEQFF
TRBV27,TRBJ2-3,CASSPSKILTDTQYF
TRBV19,TRBJ1-3,CASNRGGNLGNTIYF
TRBV12-3/TRBV12-4,TRBJ2-3,CASSHQGAGSTDTQYF
TRBV6-5,TRBJ2-7,CASSYSMGLAVSSEQYF
TRBV4-3,TRBJ1-1,CASSQDQGRNTEAFF
TRBV5-1,TRBJ2-1,CASSYGTSPSYNEQFF
TRBV9,TRBJ2-1,CASSVGGSHNEQFF
TRBV9,TRBJ1-3,CASSPLSGNTIYF
TRBV7-8,TRBJ2-7,CASSLVGGENEQYF